Detailed here is one T cell receptor (beta chain). Its target is unknown. Trimming cost V 9 bases and J 3 bases; bases outside gene matches: 11. The CDR3 is 15 amino acids. CDR1 and CDR2 from the germline V gene are MGHDK and SYGVNS. PCR amplification relied on 60 Vbeta primers (plus 13 Jbeta primers). Clones were read by immunoSEQ multiplex PCR, and TCRdb kept only the in-frame ones, dropping some. The sample shows some 110,000 clones, 81% of them seen only once. The data were obtained in a study of cytomegalovirus exposure and HLA in healthy donors. Study-wide results and caveats: Some V segments (TRBV6-2 and TRBV6-3 among them) were excluded as indistinguishable.

The specimen sequenced was PBMCs. The chain has TRBV25-1 and TRBJ2-3; 8 bases are a match to TRBD1. The clonotype comes from a woman in her twenties or thirties in good health and CMV-seronegative. The DNA of the CDR3 is TGTGCCAGTGACAGGGGAAAGGGGGTGACAGATACGCAGTATTTT. Amino acid sequence: CASDRGKGVTDTQYF.